This T cell receptor beta chain comes out of a study of T-cell reconstitution after alpha-beta-depleted transplantation in children. Molecular barcoding with unique molecular identifiers was used for the TCRbeta library. In TCRdb, the PCR reads were re-called with MiXCR into one record per CDR3 protein. The sample yields around 360,000 distinct CDR3 sequences, approximately 10% seen once. The CDR3 runs 14 residues. V lost 4 bases and J 6 bases, leaving 15 bases between the germline ends. CDR1 and CDR2 from the germline V gene are SEHNR and FQNEAQ (reference sequence). Sequencing was performed on PBMCs from the stem cell graft donor, taken from the stem cell graft. The receptor comes from a human donor who donated a stem cell graft to a child with acute lymphoblastic leukemia. V usage is TRBV7-9 and J usage is TRBJ2-5, with TRBD1 as a possible D gene (5 bases). The CDR3: CASSSFKGRQTQYF. For the CDR3, the DNA is TGTGCCAGCAGCTCCTTCAAGGGGCGGCAGACCCAGTACTTC.